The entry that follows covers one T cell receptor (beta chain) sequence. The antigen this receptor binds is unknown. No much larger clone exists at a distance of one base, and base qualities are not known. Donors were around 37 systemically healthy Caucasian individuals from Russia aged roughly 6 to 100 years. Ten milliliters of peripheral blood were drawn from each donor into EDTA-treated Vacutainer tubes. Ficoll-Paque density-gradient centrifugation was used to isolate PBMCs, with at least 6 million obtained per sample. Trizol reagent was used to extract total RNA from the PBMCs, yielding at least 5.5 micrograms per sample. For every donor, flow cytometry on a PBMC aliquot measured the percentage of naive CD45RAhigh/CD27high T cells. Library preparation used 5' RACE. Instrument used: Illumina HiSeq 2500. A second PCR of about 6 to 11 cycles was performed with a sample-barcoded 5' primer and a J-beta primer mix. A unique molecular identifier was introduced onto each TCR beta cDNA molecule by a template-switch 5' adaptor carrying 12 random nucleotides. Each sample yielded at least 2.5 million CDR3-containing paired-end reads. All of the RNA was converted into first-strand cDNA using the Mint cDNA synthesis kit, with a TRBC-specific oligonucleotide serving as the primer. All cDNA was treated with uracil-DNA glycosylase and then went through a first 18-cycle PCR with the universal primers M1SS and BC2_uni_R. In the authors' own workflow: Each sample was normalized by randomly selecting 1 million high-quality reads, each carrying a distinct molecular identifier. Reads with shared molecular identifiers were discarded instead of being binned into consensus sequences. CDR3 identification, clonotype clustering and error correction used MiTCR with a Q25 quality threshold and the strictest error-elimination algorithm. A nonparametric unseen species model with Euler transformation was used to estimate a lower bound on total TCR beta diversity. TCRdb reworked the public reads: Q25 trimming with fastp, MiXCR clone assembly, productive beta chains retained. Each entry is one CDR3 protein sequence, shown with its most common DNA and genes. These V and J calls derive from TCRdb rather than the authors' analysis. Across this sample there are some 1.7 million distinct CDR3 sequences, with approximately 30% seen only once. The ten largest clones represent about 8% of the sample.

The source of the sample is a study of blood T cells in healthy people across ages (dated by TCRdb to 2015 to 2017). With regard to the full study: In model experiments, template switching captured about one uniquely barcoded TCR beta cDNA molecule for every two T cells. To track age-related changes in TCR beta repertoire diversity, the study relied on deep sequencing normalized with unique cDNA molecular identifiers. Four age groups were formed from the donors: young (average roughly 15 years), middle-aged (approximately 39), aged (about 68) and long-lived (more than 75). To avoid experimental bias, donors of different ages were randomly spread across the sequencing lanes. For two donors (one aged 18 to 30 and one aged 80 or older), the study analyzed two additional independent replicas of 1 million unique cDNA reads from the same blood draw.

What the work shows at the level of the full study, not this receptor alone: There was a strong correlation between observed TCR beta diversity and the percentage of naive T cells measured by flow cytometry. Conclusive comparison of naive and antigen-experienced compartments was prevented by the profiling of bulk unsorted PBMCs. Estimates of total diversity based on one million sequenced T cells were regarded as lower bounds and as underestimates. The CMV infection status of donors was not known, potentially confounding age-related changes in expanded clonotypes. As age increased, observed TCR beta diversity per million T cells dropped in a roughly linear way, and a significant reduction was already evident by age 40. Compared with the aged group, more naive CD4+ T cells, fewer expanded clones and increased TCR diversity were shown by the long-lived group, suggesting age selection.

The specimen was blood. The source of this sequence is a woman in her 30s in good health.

The nucleotide sequence reads as follows: TGTGCCACCAGCAGAGATCTGGGCTCCTCCTACGAGCAGTACTTC. Its protein is CATSRDLGSSYEQYF. The receptor chain draws on TRBV15 and TRBJ2-7, with the identity of the D gene unclear. The CDR3, cysteine through phenylalanine, is 15 amino acids long. CDR3 DNA only is kept here, 45 bases in frame from base 1. Relative to germline, V is 0 bases shorter and J is 0 bases shorter, with 9 bases between their ends. The germline V gene (reference sequence) specifies LNHNV as CDR1 and YYDKDF as CDR2.